These 22 T cell receptor beta chains originate from one sample sequenced in a study of OX40 agonist ivuxolimab in advanced cancers. Produced via immunoSEQ multiplex PCR; TCRdb's table is partial and in-frame only. This sample has 50,000 to 70,000 clones, with around 87% found just once. Material: CD4+ or CD8+ T cells sorted from blood, obtained in a trial of the OX40 agonist ivuxolimab. The receptors were sampled from an adult with an advanced solid tumor such as melanoma, head and neck, liver or kidney cancer.

V is TRBV7-3 and J is TRBJ2-3; 12 positions match TRBD2. V was pared by 2 bases and J by 0 bases, with 3 bases of the junction left unmatched. The germline V gene has CDR1 SGHTA and CDR2 FQGTGA. The CDR3 sequence is 17 residues long. CDR3 sequence (DNA): TGTGCCAGCAGCTTACTAGCGGGGGGGACTAGCACAGATACGCAGTATTTT. This sequence encodes CASSLLAGGTSTDTQYF.

The rearrangement uses TRBV5-4 and TRBJ1-1; D might be TRBD1 (5 bases). The CDR3 sequence is 12 residues long. With 6 bases removed from V and 5 bases from J, the gap between germline ends came to 11 bases. The V gene's germline CDR1 is SGHNT and CDR2 YYREEE (reference sequence). The CDR3 nucleotides are TGTGCCAGCACCCCTGGGGGGACTGAAGCTTTCTTT. The encoded protein is CASTPGGTEAFF.

The CDR3 here is CASTSPLRALNTGELFF. The DNA for the CDR3 is TGTGCCAGTACCTCTCCCCTTCGGGCCCTGAACACCGGGGAGCTGTTTTTT. J is TRBJ2-2 and V is TRBV19; unclear D gene. The CDR3 runs to 17 residues. CDR1 and CDR2 from the germline V gene are LNHDA and SQIVND (reference sequence). Trimming stripped 7 bases from V and 1 base from J, with 19 bases between.

The chain employs TRBV4-1 and TRBJ2-7; the D gene could be TRBD1 or TRBD2 (5 bases each). CDR1 and CDR2 from the germline V gene are MGHRA and YSYEKL. The CDR3 extends over 15 amino acids. The ends were cut back, 1 base at V and 2 bases at J, with 12 bases in the middle. The CDR3: CASSQGRGETYEQYF. The CDR3 nucleotides read TGCGCCAGCAGCCAAGGACGAGGGGAAACCTACGAGCAGTACTTC.

This chain uses TRBV9 with TRBJ2-3, with a possible D match to TRBD1 (5 bases). This CDR3 has 15 residues. Deletions cut 3 bases from V and 2 bases from J, with 13 bases between. Germline V gene data show CDR1 as SGDLS and CDR2 as YYNGEE. CDR3 sequence: CASSGEVGPTDTQYF. The DNA for the CDR3 is TGTGCCAGCAGCGGAGAAGTGGGGCCCACAGATACGCAGTATTTT.

The V call is TRBV7-9, the J call TRBJ1-1, with no clear D. The CDR3 totals 12 residues. The germline gives CDR1 SEHNR, CDR2 FQNEAQ (reference sequence). Trimming left V 1 base short and J 12 bases short, with 12 bases between. The DNA for the CDR3 is TGTGCCAGCAGCTTAGGTGACACACACCCTTTCTTT. The encoded protein is CASSLGDTHPFF.

The chain couples TRBV18 to TRBJ1-1, with D unclear. Germline lookup yields CDR1 KGHSH and CDR2 LQKENI. V was cut by 4 bases and J by 5 bases, with 26 bases left in between. The CDR3 loop spans 18 amino acids. The CDR3 reads CASSQTGGSSLQWTEAFF. CDR3 nucleotides: TGTGCCAGCTCACAAACCGGAGGGAGTTCTCTCCAGTGGACTGAAGCTTTCTTT.

The chain is built from TRBV6-1 and TRBJ2-3; tentative D call: TRBD1 (5 bases). The CDR3 spans 13 residues. Germline assignment: CDR1 MNHNS and CDR2 SASEGT. The ends were cut back, 7 bases at V and 1 base at J, with 9 bases in the middle. The CDR3 DNA sequence: TGTGCCAGCATAAGGGGCGGCACAGATACGCAGTATTTT. Protein: CASIRGGTDTQYF.

The chain combines TRBV5-6 with TRBJ2-3; TRBD1 agrees at 7 bases. CDR3 length equals 14 residues. J lost 6 bases, V lost 2 bases, and 6 bases had no gene match. CDR1 SGHDT and CDR2 YYEEEE come from the germline V gene. The CDR3 loop is CASSLFRGIDTQYF. DNA of the CDR3: TGTGCCAGCAGCTTATTCAGGGGGATCGATACGCAGTATTTT.

The chain couples TRBV5-6 to TRBJ1-1; D not certain. Trimming removed 2 bases at V and 3 bases at J, with 8 bases between. The CDR3 is made up of 13 amino acids. Germline CDR1 is SGHDT and CDR2 is YYEEEE. As DNA, the CDR3 is TGTGCCAGCAGCTTAACTGGGGACACTGAAGCTTTCTTT. Protein: CASSLTGDTEAFF.

This chain joins TRBV4-2 and TRBJ1-4, with D maybe TRBD1 (5 bases). V was shortened by 0 bases and J by 6 bases, with 17 bases between the two germline ends. The germline CDR1 and CDR2 sequences are LGHNA and YNFKEQ. The CDR3 sequence is 17 residues long. CDR3 sequence: CASSQDPYYGADEKLFF. In DNA, the CDR3 is TGTGCCAGCAGCCAAGATCCCTATTACGGGGCTGATGAAAAACTGTTTTTT.

The chain combines TRBV10-3 with TRBJ1-2, with 7 bases lining up with TRBD1. The V gene's germline CDR1 is ENHRY and CDR2 SYGVKD. CDR3 length equals 14 residues. The V and J ends lost 2 bases and 4 bases, in that order; junction bases with no gene match: 4. CDR3 DNA: TGTGCCATCAGTGAGATCCCAGGGGGCTATGGCTACACCTTC. It yields the protein CAISEIPGGYGYTF.

This clone was observed a single time. For the CDR3, the DNA is TGTGCCAGCAGCTTAGAGGGGGGGGCCGCAGATACGCAGTATTTT. It encodes CASSLEGGAADTQYF. The chain uses TRBV7-6 and TRBJ2-3; TRBD2 might be the D (7 bases). Germline V gives CDR1 SGHVS, CDR2 FNYEAQ. Trimming removed 1 base from V and 4 bases from J, with 12 bases in between. The CDR3 extends over 15 amino acids.

The chain recombines TRBV15 with TRBJ1-2, with D perhaps TRBD1 (5 bases). The germline V gene has CDR1 LNHNV and CDR2 YYDKDF (reference sequence). The CDR3 runs 14 residues. The V and J ends lost 5 bases and 7 bases respectively, with 17 bases between them. Here the CDR3 DNA reads TGTGCCACCAGCCCCCGACTGGGGGAGCGTGGCTACACCTTC. Translated: CATSPRLGERGYTF. Together with reference TRBV15 and TRBJ1-2, the CDR3 gives the full variable domain: DAMVIQNPRYQVTQFGKPVTLSCSQTLNHNVMYWYQQKSSQAPKLLFHYYDKDFNNEADTPDNFQSRRPNTSFCFLDIRSPGLGDTAMYLCATSPRLGERGYTFGSGTRLTVV.

The genes are TRBV11-2 and TRBJ2-7, with D perhaps assigned TRBD1 or TRBD2 (5 bases each). CDR3 length equals 17 residues. Looked up from germline, CDR1 is SGHAT and CDR2 is FQNNGV. The V end was cut by 4 bases, the J end by 1 base, with 20 bases between. Here the CDR3 DNA reads TGTGCCAGCAGCTCCCTTTTGGGGGTTGGCGTGTCCTACGAGCAGTACTTC. It yields the protein CASSSLLGVGVSYEQYF.

The rearrangement links TRBV7-9 to TRBJ2-7; D is perhaps TRBD1 (6 bases). Germline CDR1 SEHNR, CDR2 FQNEAQ (reference sequence). Between the trimmed V and J ends, which lost 3 bases and 3 bases, there was a span of 15 bases. This CDR3 spans 15 amino acids. The DNA of the CDR3 is TGTGCCAGCAGCTTCCCCCAGGGGATACTCTACGAGCAGTACTTC. Protein product: CASSFPQGILYEQYF.

The chain combines TRBV28 with TRBJ2-1; 11 positions agree with TRBD2. This CDR3 has 13 residues. Looked up from germline, CDR1 is MDHEN and CDR2 is SYDVKM. With 7 bases clipped from V and 9 bases from J, the junction kept 5 bases outside the gene matches. The CDR3 here is CASTPSGGSEQFF. The CDR3 DNA reads as TGTGCCAGCACCCCTAGCGGGGGGAGTGAGCAGTTCTTC.

The gene calls are TRBV6-4 and TRBJ2-3; D perhaps matches TRBD1 (6 bases). CDR1 is MRHNA, CDR2 SNTAGT, per germline. CDR3 length equals 16 residues. Trimming pared 0 bases from V and 2 bases from J, leaving 12 bases between. In DNA form, the CDR3 reads TGTGCCAGCAGTGACTCGAGCGCAGGGGTCACAGATACGCAGTATTTT. This codes for CASSDSSAGVTDTQYF.

The table lists this clone with a few counts. This chain connects TRBV7-8 to TRBJ1-1; D uncertain. Per the germline V gene, CDR1 is SGHVS and CDR2 is FQNEAQ. V was shortened by 5 bases and J by 8 bases, with 24 bases between the two germline ends. The CDR3 consists of 16 residues. The CDR3 DNA reads TGTGCCAGCAGCCGCGACTTGGCGGGTGAAGGCTCCGAAGCTTTCTTT. Amino acid sequence: CASSRDLAGEGSEAFF. Complete variable domain (other parts from reference TRBV7-8 and TRBJ1-1): GAGVSQSPRYKVAKRGQDVALRCDPISGHVSLFWYQQALGQGPEFLTYFQNEAQLDKSGLPSDRFFAERPEGSVSTLKIQRTQQEDSAVYLCASSRDLAGEGSEAFFGQGTRLTVV.

The CDR3 DNA reads TGTGCCAGCAGTTACTCGGAGGGGGGGCCTACAGATACGCAGTATTTT. It translates to CASSYSEGGPTDTQYF. The chain is built from TRBV6-5 and TRBJ2-3, with a weak D call TRBD2 (7 bases). V was pared by 0 bases and J by 3 bases, with 13 bases between. CDR1 is MNHEY, CDR2 SVGAGI, per germline. The CDR3 totals 16 residues.

The rearrangement uses TRBV5-4 and TRBJ1-3; D gene unclear. The CDR3 contains 16 residues. V lost 4 bases and J 0 bases, leaving 14 bases between the germline ends. Germline V CDR1 and CDR2: SGHNT, YYREEE (reference sequence). CDR3: CASSTDLFSSGNTIYF. In DNA form, the CDR3 reads TGTGCCAGCAGCACGGACCTCTTCAGCTCTGGAAACACCATATATTTT.

The sample holds many counts of this clone. J is TRBJ2-2 and V is TRBV7-8; TRBD2 aligns across 13 bases. Looked up from germline, CDR1 is SGHVS and CDR2 is FQNEAQ. This CDR3 has 15 amino acids. V lost 3 bases to trimming and J lost 7 bases; unmatched junction nucleotides: 2. The CDR3 protein is CASSLGLAGFGELFF. For the CDR3, the DNA is TGTGCCAGCAGCTTGGGACTAGCGGGGTTCGGGGAGCTGTTTTTT.